In its sample, the clone carrying this TCR beta chain ranks as medium-sized. This CDR3 has 12 residues. Trimming removed 9 bases from V and 0 bases from J, with 7 bases in between. CDR1 MNHGY and CDR2 SAAAGT come from the germline V gene. This entry is derived from a study of T cells in localized non-small cell lung cancer. Some clones are missing from TCRdb's copy, which holds only in-frame ones; the method was immunoSEQ multiplex PCR. The table includes 2,500 to 3,000 clones, roughly 25% detected once. This TCR came from a male donor aged 60 or older with stage III lung adenocarcinoma. The sequencing used lung tumor tissue, collected before any cancer treatment. The J gene is TRBJ2-3, the V gene TRBV6-8; D unresolved. The CDR3 DNA sequence: TGTGCCAGTAAAGGGAGCACAGATACGCAGTATTTT. This encodes CASKGSTDTQYF.